This TCR beta chain was found in a study of identical twins. General study points: With monozygotic twins, out-of-frame TCR alpha sharing exceeded what models estimated. Cord blood beta clonotypes present at high abundance carried fewer insertions; no such pattern appeared in memory repertoires.

Through template switching, a universal primer site was introduced, and the cDNA contained unique molecular identifiers. TCRdb ran MiXCR on the 5' RACE reads and lists one entry per CDR3 protein. The sample includes 1.5 million to 2 million distinct CDR3 sequences, about 32% seen only once; the top ten take over 0.25%. A remark on this clonotype: Its specificity is unknown.

CDR1 and CDR2 (germline): DFQATT, SNEGSKA (reference sequence). The CDR3 covers 12 residues. Deletions cut 7 bases from V and 6 bases from J, with 14 bases between. The sample was cord blood. The clonotype comes from a newborn girl in good health. The chain employs TRBV20-1 and TRBJ2-3; weak D call: TRBD2 (6 bases). The CDR3 sequence: CSDRGVGDTQYF. The CDR3 bases are TGCAGTGACCGCGGGGTTGGGGATACGCAGTATTTT.